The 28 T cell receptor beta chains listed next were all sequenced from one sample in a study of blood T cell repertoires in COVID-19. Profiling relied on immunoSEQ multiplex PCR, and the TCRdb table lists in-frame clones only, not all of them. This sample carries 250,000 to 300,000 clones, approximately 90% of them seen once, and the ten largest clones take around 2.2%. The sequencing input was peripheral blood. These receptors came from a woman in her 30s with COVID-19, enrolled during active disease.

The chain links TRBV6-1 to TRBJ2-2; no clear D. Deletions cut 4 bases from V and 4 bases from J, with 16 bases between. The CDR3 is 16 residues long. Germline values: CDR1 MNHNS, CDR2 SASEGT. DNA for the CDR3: TGTGCCAGCAGTGGCATCTGGGCCCGATCCACCGGGGAGCTGTTTTTT. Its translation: CASSGIWARSTGELFF.

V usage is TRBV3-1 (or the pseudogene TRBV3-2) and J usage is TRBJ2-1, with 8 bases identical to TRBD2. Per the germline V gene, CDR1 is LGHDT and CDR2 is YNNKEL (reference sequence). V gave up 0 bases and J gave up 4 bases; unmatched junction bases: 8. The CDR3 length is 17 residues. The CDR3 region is CASSQDLVAGRYNEQFF. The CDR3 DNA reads TGTGCCAGCAGCCAAGATTTGGTAGCGGGAAGATACAATGAGCAGTTCTTC.

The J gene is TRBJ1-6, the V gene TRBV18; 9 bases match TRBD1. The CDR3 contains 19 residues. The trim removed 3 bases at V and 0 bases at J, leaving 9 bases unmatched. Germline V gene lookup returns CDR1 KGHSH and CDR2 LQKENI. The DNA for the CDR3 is TGTGCCAGCTCACCGACGGGACAGGGCCTCAGCTCCTATAATTCACCCCTCCACTTT. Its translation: CASSPTGQGLSSYNSPLHF.

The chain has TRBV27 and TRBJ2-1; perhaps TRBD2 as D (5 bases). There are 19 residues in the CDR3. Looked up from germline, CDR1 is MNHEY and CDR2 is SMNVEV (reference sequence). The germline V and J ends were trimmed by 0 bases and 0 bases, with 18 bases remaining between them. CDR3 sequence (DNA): TGTGCCAGCAGTTTATCTGGCCCAGCGGTCCTGAGCTCCTACAATGAGCAGTTCTTC. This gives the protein CASSLSGPAVLSSYNEQFF.

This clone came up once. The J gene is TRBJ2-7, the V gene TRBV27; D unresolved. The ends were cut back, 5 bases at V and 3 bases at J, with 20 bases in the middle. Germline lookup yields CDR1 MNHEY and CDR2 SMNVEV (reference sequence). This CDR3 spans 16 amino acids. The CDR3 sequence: CASSPRLGLKDYEQYF. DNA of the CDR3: TGTGCCAGCAGTCCCCGACTCGGATTAAAAGACTACGAGCAGTACTTC.

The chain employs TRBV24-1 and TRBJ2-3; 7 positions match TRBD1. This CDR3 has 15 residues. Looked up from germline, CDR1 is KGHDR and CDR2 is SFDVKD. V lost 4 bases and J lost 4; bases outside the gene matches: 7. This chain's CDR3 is CATSDYNTGADTQYF. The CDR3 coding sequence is TGTGCCACCAGTGACTATAATACAGGGGCAGATACGCAGTATTTT.

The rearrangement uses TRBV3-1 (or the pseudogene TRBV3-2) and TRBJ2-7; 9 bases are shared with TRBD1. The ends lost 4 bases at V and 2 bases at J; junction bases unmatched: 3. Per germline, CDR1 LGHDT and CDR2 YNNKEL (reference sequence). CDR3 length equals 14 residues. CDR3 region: CASSPGTGTYEQYF. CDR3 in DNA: TGTGCCAGCAGCCCCGGGACAGGGACCTACGAGCAGTACTTC.

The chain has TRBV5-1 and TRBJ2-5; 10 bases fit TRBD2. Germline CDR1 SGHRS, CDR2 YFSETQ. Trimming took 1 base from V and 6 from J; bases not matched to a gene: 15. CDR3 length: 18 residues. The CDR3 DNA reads TGCGCCAGCAGCTTGATGCCTCCGTCTAGCGGGAGTAGGCAGACCCAGTACTTC. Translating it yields CASSLMPPSSGSRQTQYF.

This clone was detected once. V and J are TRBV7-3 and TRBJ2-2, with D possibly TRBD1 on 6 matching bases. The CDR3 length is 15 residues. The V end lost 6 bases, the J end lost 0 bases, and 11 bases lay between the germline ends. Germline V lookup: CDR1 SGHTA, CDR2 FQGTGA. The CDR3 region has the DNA TGTGCCAGCAGTTCCCAGGGGCCGAACACCGGGGAGCTGTTTTTT. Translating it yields CASSSQGPNTGELFF.

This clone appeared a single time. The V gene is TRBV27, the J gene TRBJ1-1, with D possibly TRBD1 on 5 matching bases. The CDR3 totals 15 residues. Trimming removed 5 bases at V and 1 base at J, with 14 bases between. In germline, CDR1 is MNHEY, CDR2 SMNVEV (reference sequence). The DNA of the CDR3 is TGTGCCAGCAGTACCAAGGGACTTCCGAACACTGAAGCTTTCTTT. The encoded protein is CASSTKGLPNTEAFF.

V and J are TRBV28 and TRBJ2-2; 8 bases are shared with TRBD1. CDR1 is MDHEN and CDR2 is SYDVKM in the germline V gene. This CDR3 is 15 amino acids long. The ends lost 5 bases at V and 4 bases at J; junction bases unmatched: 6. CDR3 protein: CASSNQGAGTGELFF. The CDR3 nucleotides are TGTGCCAGCAGTAACCAGGGGGCGGGCACCGGGGAGCTGTTTTTT.

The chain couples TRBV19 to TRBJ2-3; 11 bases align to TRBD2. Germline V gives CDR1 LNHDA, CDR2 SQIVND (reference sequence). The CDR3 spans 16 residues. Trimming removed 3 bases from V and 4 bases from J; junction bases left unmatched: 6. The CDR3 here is CASSMRSSGRSDTQYF. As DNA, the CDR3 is TGTGCCAGTAGTATGAGGTCTAGCGGGAGGTCAGATACGCAGTATTTT. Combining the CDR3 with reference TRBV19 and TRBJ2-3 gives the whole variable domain DGGITQSPKYLFRKEGQNVTLSCEQNLNHDAMYWYRQDPGQGLRLIYYSQIVNDFQKGDIAEGYSVSREKKESFPLTVTSAQKNPTAFYLCASSMRSSGRSDTQYFGPGTRLTVL.

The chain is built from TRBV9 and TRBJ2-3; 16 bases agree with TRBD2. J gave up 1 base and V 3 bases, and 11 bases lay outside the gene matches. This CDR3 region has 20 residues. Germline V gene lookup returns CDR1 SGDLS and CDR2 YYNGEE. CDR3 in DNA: TGTGCCAGCAGCGCATCGCTAGCCGGGACTAGCGGGAGGGGCACAGATACGCAGTATTTT. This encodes CASSASLAGTSGRGTDTQYF.

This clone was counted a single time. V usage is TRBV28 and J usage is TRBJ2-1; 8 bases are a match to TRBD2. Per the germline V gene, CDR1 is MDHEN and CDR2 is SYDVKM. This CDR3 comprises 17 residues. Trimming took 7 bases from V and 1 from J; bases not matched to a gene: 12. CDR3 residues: CASNSPGSGGSYNEQFF. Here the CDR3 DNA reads TGTGCCAGCAATTCACCCGGCAGCGGGGGTTCCTACAATGAGCAGTTCTTC.

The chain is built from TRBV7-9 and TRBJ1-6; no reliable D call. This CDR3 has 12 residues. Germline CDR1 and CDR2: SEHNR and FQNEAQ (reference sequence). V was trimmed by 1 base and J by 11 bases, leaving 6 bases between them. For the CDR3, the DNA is TGTGCCAGCAGCTTAGGGGAGGCACCCCTCCACTTT. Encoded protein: CASSLGEAPLHF.

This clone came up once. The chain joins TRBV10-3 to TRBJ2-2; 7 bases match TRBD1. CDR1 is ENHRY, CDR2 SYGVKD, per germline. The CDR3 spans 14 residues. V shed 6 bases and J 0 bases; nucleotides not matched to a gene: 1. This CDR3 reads CAISGQANTGELFF. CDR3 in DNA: TGTGCCATCAGCGGACAGGCGAACACCGGGGAGCTGTTTTTT.

The CDR3, as DNA: TGTGCCAGCAGCTTGGTATTACAGGGGGCGAACACCGGGGAGCTGTTTTTT. Its protein product is CASSLVLQGANTGELFF. V usage is TRBV5-5 and J usage is TRBJ2-2; 8 nucleotides agree with TRBD1. CDR1 is SGHKS, CDR2 YYEKEE, per germline (reference sequence). This CDR3 region has 17 residues. The trim removed 0 bases at V and 0 bases at J, leaving 4 bases unmatched.

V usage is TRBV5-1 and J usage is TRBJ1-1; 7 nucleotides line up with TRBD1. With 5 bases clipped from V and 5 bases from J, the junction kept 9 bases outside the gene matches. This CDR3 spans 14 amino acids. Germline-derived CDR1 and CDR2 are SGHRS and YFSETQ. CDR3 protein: CASRYGEQGTEAFF. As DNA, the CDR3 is TGCGCCAGCAGGTACGGGGAACAGGGGACTGAAGCTTTCTTT.

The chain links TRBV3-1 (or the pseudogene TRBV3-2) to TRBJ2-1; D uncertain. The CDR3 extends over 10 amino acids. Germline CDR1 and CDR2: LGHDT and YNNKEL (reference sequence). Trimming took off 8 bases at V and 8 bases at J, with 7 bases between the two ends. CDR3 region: CASERDEQFF. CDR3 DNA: TGTGCCAGCGAAAGAGATGAGCAGTTCTTC.

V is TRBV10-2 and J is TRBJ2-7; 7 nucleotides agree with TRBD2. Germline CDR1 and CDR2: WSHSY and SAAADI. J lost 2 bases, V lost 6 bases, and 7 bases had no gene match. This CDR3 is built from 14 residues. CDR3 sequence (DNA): TGCGCCAGCAGAGCCCGGGGGGAAACCTACGAGCAGTACTTC. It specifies CASRARGETYEQYF.

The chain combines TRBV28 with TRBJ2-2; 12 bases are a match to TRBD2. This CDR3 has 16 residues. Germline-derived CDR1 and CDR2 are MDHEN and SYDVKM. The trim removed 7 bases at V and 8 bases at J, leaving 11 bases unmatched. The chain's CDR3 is CASITGLAGMGGELFF. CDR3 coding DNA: TGTGCCAGCATTACCGGACTAGCGGGAATGGGGGGGGAGCTGTTTTTT.

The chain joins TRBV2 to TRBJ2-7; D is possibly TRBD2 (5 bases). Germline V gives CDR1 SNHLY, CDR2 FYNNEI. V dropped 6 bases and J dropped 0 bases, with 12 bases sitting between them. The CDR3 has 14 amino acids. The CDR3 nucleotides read TGTGCCAGCAGCCCACAGCGGAACTCCTACGAGCAGTACTTC. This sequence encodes CASSPQRNSYEQYF. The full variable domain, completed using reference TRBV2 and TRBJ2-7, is EPEVTQTPSHQVTQMGQEVILRCVPISNHLYFYWYRQILGQKVEFLVSFYNNEISEKSEIFDDQFSVERPDGSNFTLKIRSTKLEDSAMYFCASSPQRNSYEQYFGPGTRLTVT.

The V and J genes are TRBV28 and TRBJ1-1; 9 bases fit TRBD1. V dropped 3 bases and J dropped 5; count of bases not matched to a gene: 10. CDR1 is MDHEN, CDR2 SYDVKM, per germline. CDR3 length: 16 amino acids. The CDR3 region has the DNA TGTGCCAGCAGTTTTTGGGACAGGGAATTAGGAACTGAAGCTTTCTTT. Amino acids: CASSFWDRELGTEAFF. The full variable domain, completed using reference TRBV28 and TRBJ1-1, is DVKVTQSSRYLVKRTGEKVFLECVQDMDHENMFWYRQDPGLGLRLIYFSYDVKMKEKGDIPEGYSVSREKKERFSLILESASTNQTSMYLCASSFWDRELGTEAFFGQGTRLTVV.

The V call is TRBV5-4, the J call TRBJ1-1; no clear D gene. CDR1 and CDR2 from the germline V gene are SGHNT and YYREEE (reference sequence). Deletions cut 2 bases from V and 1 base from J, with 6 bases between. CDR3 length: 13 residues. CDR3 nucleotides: TGTGCCAGCAGCTTTGGCAGGAACACTGAAGCTTTCTTT. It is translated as CASSFGRNTEAFF.

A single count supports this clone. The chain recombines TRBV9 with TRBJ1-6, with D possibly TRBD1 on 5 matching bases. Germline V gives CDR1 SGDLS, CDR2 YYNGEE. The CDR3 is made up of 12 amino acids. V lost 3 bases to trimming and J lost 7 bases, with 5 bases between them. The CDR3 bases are TGTGCCAGCAGCGCAGGGAATTCACCCCTCCACTTT. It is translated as CASSAGNSPLHF.

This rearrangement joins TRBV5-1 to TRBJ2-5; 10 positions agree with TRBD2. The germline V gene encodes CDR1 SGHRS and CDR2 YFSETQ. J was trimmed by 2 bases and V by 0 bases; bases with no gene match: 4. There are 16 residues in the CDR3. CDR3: CASSLGGTSAQETQYF. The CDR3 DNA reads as TGCGCCAGCAGCTTGGGGGGGACTAGCGCTCAAGAGACCCAGTACTTC.

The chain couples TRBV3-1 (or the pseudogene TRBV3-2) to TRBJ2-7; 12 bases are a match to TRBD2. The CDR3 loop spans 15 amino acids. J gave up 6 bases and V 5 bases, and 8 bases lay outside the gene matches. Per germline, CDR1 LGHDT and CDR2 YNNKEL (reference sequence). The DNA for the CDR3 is TGTGCCAGCAGCGCGACTAGCGGGAGTGGAGGCGAGCAGTACTTC. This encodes CASSATSGSGGEQYF.

The CDR3 nucleotides read TGTGCCAGCAGTGACGCCGGGTGGACAGGACGCACTGAAGCTTTCTTT. Translation: CASSDAGWTGRTEAFF. The chain is built from TRBV6-1 and TRBJ1-1, with 7 bases matching TRBD1. This CDR3 has 16 amino acids. The ends lost 3 bases at V and 4 bases at J; junction bases unmatched: 11. From germline, CDR1 is MNHNS and CDR2 SASEGT.